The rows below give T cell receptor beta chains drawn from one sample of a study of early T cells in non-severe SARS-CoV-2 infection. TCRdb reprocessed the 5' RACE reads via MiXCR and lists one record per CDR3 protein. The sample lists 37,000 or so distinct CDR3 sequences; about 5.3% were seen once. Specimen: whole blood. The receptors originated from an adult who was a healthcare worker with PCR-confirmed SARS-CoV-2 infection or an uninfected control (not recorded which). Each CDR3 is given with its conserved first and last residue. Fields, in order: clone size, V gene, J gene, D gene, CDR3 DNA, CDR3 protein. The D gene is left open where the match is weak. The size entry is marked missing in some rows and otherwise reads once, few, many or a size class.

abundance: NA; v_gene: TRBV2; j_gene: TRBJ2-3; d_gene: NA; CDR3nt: TGTGCCAGTGGACTGGTGAGGCAGTATTTT; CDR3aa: CASGLVRQYF
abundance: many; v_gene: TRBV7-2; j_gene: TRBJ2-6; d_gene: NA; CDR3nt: TGTGCCAGCTCACATCCCCGGCACTCTGGGGCCAACGTCCTGACTTTC; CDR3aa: CASSHPRHSGANVLTF
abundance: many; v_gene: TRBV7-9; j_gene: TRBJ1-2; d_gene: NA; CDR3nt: TGTGCCAGCAGCCCCGTAGGAGGGGCGGAGGGTGGCTACACCTTC; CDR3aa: CASSPVGGAEGGYTF
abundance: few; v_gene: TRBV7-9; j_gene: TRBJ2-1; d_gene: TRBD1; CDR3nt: TGTGCCAGCAGACCTGACAGGGGGCTTGGCAATGAGCAGTTCTTC; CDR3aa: CASRPDRGLGNEQFF
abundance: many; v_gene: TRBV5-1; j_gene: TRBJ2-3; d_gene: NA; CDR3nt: TGCGCCAGCAGCTTGGAGGGGCCTAGCACAGATACGCAGTATTTT; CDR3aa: CASSLEGPSTDTQYF
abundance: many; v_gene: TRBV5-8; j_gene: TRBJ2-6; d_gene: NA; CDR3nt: TGTGCCAGTAGTCGGAACTCTGGGGCCAACGTCCTGACTTTC; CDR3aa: CASSRNSGANVLTF
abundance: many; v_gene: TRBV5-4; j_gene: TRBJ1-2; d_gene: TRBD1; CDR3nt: TGTGCCAGCAGCTTGGGGGGGACAGTTGATCTAGGCTATGGCTACACCTTC; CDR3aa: CASSLGGTVDLGYGYTF
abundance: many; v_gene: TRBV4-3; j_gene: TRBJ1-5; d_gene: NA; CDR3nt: TGCGCCAGCAGCCAAGAGGCCGGGACTACCAATCAGCCCCAGCATTTT; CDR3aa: CASSQEAGTTNQPQHF
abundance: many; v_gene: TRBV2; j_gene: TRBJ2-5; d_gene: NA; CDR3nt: TGTGCCAGCAGCGAGACTGCACTGGTGGCCCAGTACTTC; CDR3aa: CASSETALVAQYF
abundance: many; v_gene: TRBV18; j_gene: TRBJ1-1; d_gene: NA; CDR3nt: TGTGCCAGCTGTATGTATTCAGGGTACAATACGGGCGAGGCTTTCTTT; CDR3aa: CASCMYSGYNTGEAFF
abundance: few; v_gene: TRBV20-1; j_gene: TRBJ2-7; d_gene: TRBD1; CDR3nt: TGCAGTGCCACGGGACAGGGATTCGACGAGCAGTACTTC; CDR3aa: CSATGQGFDEQYF
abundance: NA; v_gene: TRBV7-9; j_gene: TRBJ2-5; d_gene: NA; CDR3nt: TGTGCCAGCACGCGGGGTAGAATGGAGGAGACCCAGTACTTC; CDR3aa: CASTRGRMEETQYF
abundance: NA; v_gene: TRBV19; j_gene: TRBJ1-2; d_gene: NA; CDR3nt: TGTGCCAGTAGTATAGAGGTTCTAGGCTCAGCCACCTTC; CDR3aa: CASSIEVLGSATF
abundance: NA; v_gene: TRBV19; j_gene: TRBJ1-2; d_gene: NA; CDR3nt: TGTGCCAGTAGTATTCCTTTCTCGGCATATGGCTACACCTTC; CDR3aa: CASSIPFSAYGYTF
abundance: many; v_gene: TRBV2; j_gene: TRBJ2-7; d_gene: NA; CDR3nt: TGTGCCAGCAGTGAACGAGGGGGTAACGAGCAGTACTTC; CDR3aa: CASSERGGNEQYF
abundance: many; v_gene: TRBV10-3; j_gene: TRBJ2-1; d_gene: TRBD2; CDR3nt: TGTGCCATCAGCGCGAATCTAGCGGGGGGTTCTAATGAGCAGTTCTTC; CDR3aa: CAISANLAGGSNEQFF
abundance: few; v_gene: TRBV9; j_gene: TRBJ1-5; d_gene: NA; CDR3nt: TGTGCCAGCAGCGTAGGGATGGGTGGGCCCCAGCATTTT; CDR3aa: CASSVGMGGPQHF
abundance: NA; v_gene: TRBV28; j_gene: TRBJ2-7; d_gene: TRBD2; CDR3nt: TGTGCCAGCAGTTTGGCGGGAGGGTACTACGAGCAGTACTTC; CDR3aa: CASSLAGGYYEQYF
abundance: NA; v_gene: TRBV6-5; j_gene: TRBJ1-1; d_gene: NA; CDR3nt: TGTGCCACCTCTGATGGCACTGAAGCTTTCTTT; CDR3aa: CATSDGTEAFF
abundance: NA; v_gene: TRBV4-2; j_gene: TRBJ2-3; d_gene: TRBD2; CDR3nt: TGTGCCAGCAGCCAAGATCTTGCGGGAGCAGATACGCAGTATTTT; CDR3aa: CASSQDLAGADTQYF
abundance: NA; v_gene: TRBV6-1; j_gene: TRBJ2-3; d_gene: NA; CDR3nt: TGTGCCAGCAGTGAAGTAGGGCCCCAGGCCGGCACAGATACGCAGTATTTT; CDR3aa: CASSEVGPQAGTDTQYF
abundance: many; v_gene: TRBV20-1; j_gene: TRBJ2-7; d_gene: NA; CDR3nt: TGCAGTGCTAGAGGGTCGGGACTTAACTACGAGCAGTACTTC; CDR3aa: CSARGSGLNYEQYF
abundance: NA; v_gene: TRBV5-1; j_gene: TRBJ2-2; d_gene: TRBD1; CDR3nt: TGCGCCAGCAGCTTGCCAGCTCCCACAGGGGACACCGGGGAGCTGTTTTTT; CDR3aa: CASSLPAPTGDTGELFF
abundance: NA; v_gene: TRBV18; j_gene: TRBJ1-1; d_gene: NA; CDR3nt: TGTGCCAGCTCAGAGGGGGGGCTTGAAGCTTTCTTT; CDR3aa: CASSEGGLEAFF
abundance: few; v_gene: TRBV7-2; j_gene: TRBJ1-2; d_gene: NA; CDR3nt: TGTGCCAGCAGCTTAGTGGCCTATGGCTACACCTTC; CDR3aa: CASSLVAYGYTF
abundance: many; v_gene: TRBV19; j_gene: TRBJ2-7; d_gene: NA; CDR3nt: TGTGCCAGTAGACAATCGAATGGGGGAGCCCACGAGCAGTACTTC; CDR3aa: CASRQSNGGAHEQYF
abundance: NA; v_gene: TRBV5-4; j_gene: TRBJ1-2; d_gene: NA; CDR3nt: TGTGCCAGCAGTCCTGACGAAAACTATGGCTACACCTTC; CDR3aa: CASSPDENYGYTF
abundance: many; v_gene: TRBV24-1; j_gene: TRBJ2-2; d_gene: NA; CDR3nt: TGTGCCACCAGTGATCCGACCGGGACCGGGGAGCTGTTTTTT; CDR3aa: CATSDPTGTGELFF
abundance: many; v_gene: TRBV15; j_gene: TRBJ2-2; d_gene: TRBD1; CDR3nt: TGTGCCACCAGCAGACCGGGACAGGGGACAAACACCGGGGAGCTGTTTTTT; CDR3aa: CATSRPGQGTNTGELFF
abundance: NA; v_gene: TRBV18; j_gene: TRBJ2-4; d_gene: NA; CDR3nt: TGTGCCAGCTCACCAGGGGATTCGGCCAAAAACATTCAGTACTTC; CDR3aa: CASSPGDSAKNIQYF
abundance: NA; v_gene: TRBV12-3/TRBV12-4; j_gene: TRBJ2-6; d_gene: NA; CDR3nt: TGTGCCAGCAGTTCTGGGGCCAACGTCCTGACTTTC; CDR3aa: CASSSGANVLTF
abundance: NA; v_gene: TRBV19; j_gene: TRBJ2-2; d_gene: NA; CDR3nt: TGTGCCAGTAGTATAGCGGCAGGAATGGGCGGGGAGCTGTTTTTT; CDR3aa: CASSIAAGMGGELFF
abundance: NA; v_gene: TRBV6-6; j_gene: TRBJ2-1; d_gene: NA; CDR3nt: TGTGCCAGCAGCCCCCGGGATGAGCAGTTCTTC; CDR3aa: CASSPRDEQFF
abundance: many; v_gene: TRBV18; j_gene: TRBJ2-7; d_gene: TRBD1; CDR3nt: TGTGCCAGCTCACCACCAGGACAGGGAAACTACGAGCAGTACTTC; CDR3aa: CASSPPGQGNYEQYF
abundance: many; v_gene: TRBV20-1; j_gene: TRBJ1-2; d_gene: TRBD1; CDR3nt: TGCAGTGCGAACGGAGGGGGCGCTGGCTATGGCTACACCTTC; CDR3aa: CSANGGGAGYGYTF
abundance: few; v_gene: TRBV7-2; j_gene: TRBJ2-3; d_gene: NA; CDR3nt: TGTGCCATCCGAAACGCAGATACGCAGTATTTT; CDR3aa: CAIRNADTQYF
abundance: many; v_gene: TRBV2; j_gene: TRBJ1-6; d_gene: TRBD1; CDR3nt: TGTGCCAGCAGTGCTGGACAGGCCGGACTAAATTCACCCCTCCACTTT; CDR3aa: CASSAGQAGLNSPLHF
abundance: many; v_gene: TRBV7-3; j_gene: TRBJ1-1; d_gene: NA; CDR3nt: TGTGCCAGCAGCGTAATGGCGAACACTGAAGCTTTCTTT; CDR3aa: CASSVMANTEAFF
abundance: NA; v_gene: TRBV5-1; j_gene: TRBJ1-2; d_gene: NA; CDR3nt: TGCGCCAGCAGCTCTACAGGGAATCTCGGGGATGGCTACACCTTC; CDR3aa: CASSSTGNLGDGYTF
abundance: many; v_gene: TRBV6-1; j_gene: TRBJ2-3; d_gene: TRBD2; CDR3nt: TGTGCCAGCAAATTGAGCGGGGGGTCAAACACAGATACGCAGTATTTT; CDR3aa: CASKLSGGSNTDTQYF
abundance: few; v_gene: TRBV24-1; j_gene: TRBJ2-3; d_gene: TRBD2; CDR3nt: TGTGCCACCAGTGATTTGCAAAGTACTAGCGGGAGGCCAGATACGCAGTATTTT; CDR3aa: CATSDLQSTSGRPDTQYF
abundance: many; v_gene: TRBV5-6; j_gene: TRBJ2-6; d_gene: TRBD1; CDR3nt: TGTGCCAGCAGCTTAATAACACTGGACAGGCCGGCTGGGGCCAACGTCCTGACTTTC; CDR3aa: CASSLITLDRPAGANVLTF
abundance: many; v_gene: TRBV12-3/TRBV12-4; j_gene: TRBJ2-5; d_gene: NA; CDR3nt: TGTGCCAGCACTCTCATCGGGGAGACCCAGTACTTC; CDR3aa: CASTLIGETQYF
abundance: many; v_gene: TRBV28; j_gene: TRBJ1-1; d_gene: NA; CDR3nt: TGTGCCAGCAGTTTTTTCACTGAAGCTTTCTTT; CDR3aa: CASSFFTEAFF
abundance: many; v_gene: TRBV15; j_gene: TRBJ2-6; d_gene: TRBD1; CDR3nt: TGTGCCACCAGCAGTCGGCACGGGACAGTTTCTACTGGGGCCAACGTCCTGACTTTC; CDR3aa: CATSSRHGTVSTGANVLTF
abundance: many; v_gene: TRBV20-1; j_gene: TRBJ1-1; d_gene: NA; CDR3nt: TGCAGTGCTAGAGATCGGGGGGGCGCGGATGCTTTCTTT; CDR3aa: CSARDRGGADAFF
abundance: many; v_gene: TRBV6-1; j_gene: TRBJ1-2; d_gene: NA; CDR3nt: TGTGCCAGCCAACAGGCCTGGAGCTATGGCTACACCTTC; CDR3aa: CASQQAWSYGYTF
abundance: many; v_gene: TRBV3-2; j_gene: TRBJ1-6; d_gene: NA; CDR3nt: TGTGCCAGCAGCCCTATCCCGACAGGTTCATCACCCCTCCACTTT; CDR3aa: CASSPIPTGSSPLHF
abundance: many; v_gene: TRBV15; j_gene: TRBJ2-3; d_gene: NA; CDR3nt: TGTGCCACCAGCAGAGATAAGGGCTTCGTTGGGGATACGCAGTATTTT; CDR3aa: CATSRDKGFVGDTQYF